This T cell receptor (beta chain) was found in a study of control samples from healthy donors and cancer patients. TCRdb's table, derived via immunoSEQ multiplex PCR, lists solely in-frame clones and lacks some. The sample shows some 130,000 clones, 92% of them seen only once. What was sequenced was blood. The clonotype originates from a woman in her 50s in good health.

Here the CDR3 reads CASSQDWGNTEAFF. CDR3 nucleotides: TGTGCCAGCAGCCAAGATTGGGGGAACACTGAAGCTTTCTTT. The chain employs TRBV3-1 (or the pseudogene TRBV3-2) and TRBJ1-1; no definite D call. The CDR3 is 14 residues long. V dropped 0 bases and J dropped 1 base, with 6 bases sitting between them. From germline, CDR1 is LGHDT and CDR2 YNNKEL (reference sequence).